A selection of T cell receptor beta chains follows, all from one sample in a study of cytomegalovirus exposure and HLA in healthy donors. Assay used: immunoSEQ multiplex PCR; TCRdb lists only in-frame clones, some missing. The table has approximately 95,000 clones, 81% seen once. The sample comprised PBMCs. All receptors come from a woman in her 70s in good health and CMV-seropositive. Each CDR3 is given with its conserved first and last residue. Each record gives: clone size, J gene, D gene, V gene, CDR3 DNA, CDR3 protein. A D gene is named only where the DNA matches it firmly. Rows give clone size only sometimes, using once, few, many, or a class for an expanded clone.

.,TRBJ2-7,TRBD1,TRBV5-1,TGCGCCAGCAGAAACCCGGGACAGGGGGAAGGGGAGCAGTACTTC,CASRNPGQGEGEQYF
.,TRBJ1-6,.,TRBV6-5,TGTGCCAGCAGTTACCGGCCGGCGGGAGGTTCACCCCTCCACTTT,CASSYRPAGGSPLHF
.,TRBJ2-1,TRBD2,TRBV7-6,TGTGCCAGCAGCTCTGGGACTAGCAGCAATGAGCAGTTCTTC,CASSSGTSSNEQFF
.,TRBJ1-6,TRBD1,TRBV19,TGTGCCAGTAGCAGGACAGGGAACAATTCACCCCTCCACTTT,CASSRTGNNSPLHF
.,TRBJ1-5,.,TRBV29-1,TGCGCGGGGGGGGTGAATAGCAATCAGCCCCAGCATTTT,CAGGVNSNQPQHF
.,TRBJ1-1,TRBD1,TRBV30,TGTGCCTGGAGTGGGATAGGGACAGGGGAAACTGAAGCTTTCTTT,CAWSGIGTGETEAFF
.,TRBJ1-5,.,TRBV6-5,TGTGCCAACCAATCGACCGGCGCCGGGGATCAGCCCCAGCATTTT,CANQSTGAGDQPQHF
.,TRBJ2-2,TRBD1,TRBV19,TGTGCCAGTAGCCCGCAGGGGGCGCGAGGCACCGGGGAGCTGTTTTTT,CASSPQGARGTGELFF
.,TRBJ2-7,.,TRBV9,TGTGCCAGCAGCCCGACCGTTGCGGGCGAGCAGTACTTC,CASSPTVAGEQYF
.,TRBJ2-3,TRBD2,TRBV4-3,TGCGCCAGCAGCTCTACAGGGACTAGAGTAACAGATACGCAGTATTTT,CASSSTGTRVTDTQYF
once,TRBJ2-4,TRBD1,TRBV9,TGTGCCAGCAGCGTAGGGGACAGGGAAGTGAACATTCAGTACTTC,CASSVGDREVNIQYF
.,TRBJ2-1,.,TRBV5-1,TGCGCCAGCAGCTTGGATGAGTCCGTGACTCGGTTCTTC,CASSLDESVTRFF
.,TRBJ1-2,TRBD1,TRBV7-9,TGTGCCAGCAGCTTAGGACAGGGGCCCATGTATGGCTACACCTTC,CASSLGQGPMYGYTF
.,TRBJ1-2,.,TRBV6-5,TGTGCCAGCAGTTACCTCGGGGGGGGAGGGGGCTACACCTTC,CASSYLGGGGGYTF
.,TRBJ2-3,TRBD2,TRBV5-1,TGCGCCAGCTCCCCCCTAGCGGGAGAGGATACGCAGTATTTT,CASSPLAGEDTQYF
.,TRBJ1-1,TRBD1,TRBV4-1,TGCGCCAGCAGCCCGGACAGGGGATCGGAGAACACTGAAGCTTTCTTT,CASSPDRGSENTEAFF
once,TRBJ2-2,TRBD2,TRBV7-2,TGTGCCAGCAGTTCCCTAGGGACTAGATACACCGGGGAGCTGTTTTTT,CASSSLGTRYTGELFF
once,TRBJ2-3,.,TRBV7-3,TGTGCCAGCAGCTTAATGGAGGGAGGTGGCACAGATACGCAGTATTTT,CASSLMEGGGTDTQYF
.,TRBJ2-3,.,TRBV18,TGTGCCAGCTCACGTGACTCCAAGTTCAGCACAGATACGCAGTATTTT,CASSRDSKFSTDTQYF
once,TRBJ1-2,.,TRBV7-8,TGTGCCAGCAGCTTAGAGGGTTACCGGGGAGGTGGCTACACCTTC,CASSLEGYRGGGYTF
few,TRBJ1-5,TRBD1,TRBV27,TGTGCCAGCAGTTCCGCCCGGGACAGAGGGGGCACGAATCAGCCCCAGCATTTT,CASSSARDRGGTNQPQHF
.,TRBJ1-2,.,TRBV6-5,TGTGCCAGCAGTAACAGACAGTATGGCTACACCTTC,CASSNRQYGYTF
once,TRBJ2-3,.,TRBV27,TGTGCCAGCCACACGTTGGGGCACACAGATACGCAGTATTTT,CASHTLGHTDTQYF
.,TRBJ2-5,TRBD1,TRBV5-1,TGCGCCAGCAGCTTACAGGGGGGCCAAGAGACCCAGTACTTC,CASSLQGGQETQYF
.,TRBJ2-3,TRBD1,TRBV14,TGTGCCAGCAGCCGACAGGGGATGGTCACAGATACGCAGTATTTT,CASSRQGMVTDTQYF
.,TRBJ2-7,TRBD1,TRBV7-3,TGTGCCAGCAGCTTAACCGGGACAGAATCCTACGAGCAGTACTTC,CASSLTGTESYEQYF
.,TRBJ1-2,.,TRBV6-5,TGTGCCAGCAGTTCCGGGGGGGAAGGCTACACCTTC,CASSSGGEGYTF
once,TRBJ2-1,TRBD2,TRBV4-2,TGTGCCAGCAGCCCCGCCGGGACTAGGTCCTACAATGAGCAGTTCTTC,CASSPAGTRSYNEQFF
.,TRBJ2-7,.,TRBV9,TGTGCCAGCAGCGTCTTACCGATCTCGGGGGAGCAGTACTTC,CASSVLPISGEQYF